This TCR beta chain was identified during a study of T cell changes during pregnancy in multiple sclerosis. Only in-frame clones appear in the TCRdb table, and some are missing; sequencing was by immunoSEQ multiplex PCR. The table has about 100,000 clones, 80% to 95% seen once. The V gene lost 6 bases and the J gene lost 0 bases, with 12 bases spanning the gap. CDR3 size: 16 residues. Germline CDR1 reads MGHDK; CDR2 reads SYGVNS. This TCR was recovered from a female donor with multiple sclerosis, enrolled in a pregnancy study. The source was peripheral blood, collected after pregnancy. This chain uses TRBV25-1 with TRBJ2-6; tentative D call: TRBD1 (6 bases). CDR3 coding DNA: TGTGCCAGCAGCGGACAGCCAGACTCTGGGGCCAACGTCCTGACTTTC. The encoded protein is CASSGQPDSGANVLTF.